These 29 T cell receptor beta chains share one sample of origin, sequenced in a study of cytomegalovirus exposure and HLA in healthy donors. With 60 Vbeta and 13 Jbeta primers, the PCR was carried out. Sequencing used immunoSEQ multiplex PCR; TCRdb keeps in-frame clones, though not all of them. The sample lists 200,000 or so clones, approximately 88% occurring once. The sequenced material came from PBMCs. These receptors all stem from a woman in her 50s in good health and CMV-seropositive.

There are a few counts of this clone. The CDR3 DNA follows: TGTGCCAGCAATCCCCCGGAGGATTATAATGAAAAACTGTTTTTT. Protein sequence: CASNPPEDYNEKLFF. V and J are TRBV6-1 and TRBJ1-4; D not certain. Germline V gives CDR1 MNHNS, CDR2 SASEGT. Trimming shortened V by 7 bases and J by 4 bases, and 16 bases separated the two germline ends. The length of the CDR3 is 15 residues.

The chain joins TRBV9 to TRBJ1-1, with 7 bases that match TRBD1. V trimming: 4 bases; J trimming: 3 bases; junction bases outside the gene matches: 9. CDR1 and CDR2 from the germline V gene are SGDLS and YYNGEE. The CDR3 runs 15 residues. CDR3 nucleotides: TGTGCCAGCAGCACCCAGGGGGTAGGTGACACTGAAGCTTTCTTT. Residues: CASSTQGVGDTEAFF.

The count of this clone is one. The V and J genes are TRBV7-9 and TRBJ1-2, with a tentative D call TRBD1 (6 bases). The germline V and J ends were trimmed by 5 bases and 0 bases, with 13 bases remaining between them. The germline V gene encodes CDR1 SEHNR and CDR2 FQNEAQ (reference sequence). The CDR3 contains 15 residues. CDR3 sequence reads: CASSTETGTNYGYTF. The CDR3 DNA follows: TGTGCCAGCAGCACGGAAACAGGGACTAACTATGGCTACACCTTC.

This clone appeared a single time. This chain uses TRBV10-2 with TRBJ2-1; 10 bases fit TRBD2. V gave up 2 bases and J gave up 4 bases; unmatched junction bases: 5. CDR1 and CDR2 (germline): WSHSY, SAAADI. CDR3 size: 16 residues. The CDR3 reads CASSEGRLAGYNEQFF. CDR3 nucleotide sequence: TGCGCCAGCAGTGAGGGGCGACTAGCGGGTTACAATGAGCAGTTCTTC.

The CDR3 DNA is TGCGCCAGCAGCCCCACTTCTGAACCTCTCCCCTACGAGCAGTACTTC. The encoded protein is CASSPTSEPLPYEQYF. The chain has TRBV5-1 and TRBJ2-7, with D unclear. Deletions cut 4 bases from V and 2 bases from J, with 19 bases between. The CDR3 consists of 16 residues. From germline, CDR1 is SGHRS and CDR2 YFSETQ.

V and J are TRBV2 and TRBJ1-3; D might be TRBD1 (5 bases). There are 17 residues in the CDR3. CDR1 and CDR2 (germline): SNHLY, FYNNEI. The germline V and J ends were trimmed by 6 bases and 0 bases, with 18 bases remaining between them. The chain's CDR3 is CASRDQGRTLSGNTIYF. For the CDR3, the DNA is TGTGCCAGCAGAGACCAGGGAAGGACCCTCTCTGGAAACACCATATATTTT.

The rearrangement uses TRBV10-3 and TRBJ2-7; tentative D call: TRBD2 (5 bases). The CDR3 has 18 residues. Trimming pared 10 bases from V and 0 bases from J, leaving 28 bases between. Germline V gene data show CDR1 as ENHRY and CDR2 as SYGVKD. For the CDR3, the DNA is TGTGCCAGCAGGAAACAACTAGGGAAACGTTTTAGCTCCTACGAGCAGTACTTC. Translated, it gives CASRKQLGKRFSSYEQYF.

In regard to this clone: The same CDR3 can be traced to other DNA sequences in this sample. The chain couples TRBV5-1 to TRBJ2-3; 12 nucleotides align to TRBD2. CDR1 is SGHRS and CDR2 is YFSETQ in the germline V gene. V lost 0 bases to trimming and J lost 4 bases; unmatched junction nucleotides: 9. The CDR3 loop spans 18 amino acids. The CDR3 loop is CASSLARTSGEVADTQYF. The CDR3 nucleotides are TGCGCCAGCAGCTTGGCCAGGACTAGCGGGGAGGTGGCAGATACGCAGTATTTT.

The chain links TRBV28 to TRBJ2-5, with 7 bases that match TRBD1. Judging by the DNA end, TRBJ2-7 fits better; the J call may be wrong. The CDR3 extends over 13 amino acids. In germline, CDR1 is MDHEN, CDR2 SYDVKM. The CDR3 sequence: CATFRQGSYEQYF. DNA of the CDR3: TGTGCCACCTTTCGACAGGGCTCCTACGAGCAGTACTTC.

This chain links TRBV20-1 with TRBJ1-2, with D unclear. Germline lookup yields CDR1 DFQATT and CDR2 SNEGSKA (reference sequence). The V end was cut by 3 bases, the J end by 6 bases, with 8 bases between. The CDR3 runs to 11 residues. The CDR3 sequence is CSASSGNGYTF. Here the CDR3 DNA reads TGCAGTGCTAGTTCCGGGAATGGCTACACCTTC.

The rearrangement links TRBV21-1 to TRBJ1-6; the D call TRBD1 from the table was never checked on the DNA. TRBV21-1 is deemed a pseudogene. CDR3 length: 15 amino acids. The CDR3 coding sequence is TGTGCCAGCAGCCTACGGGACAGTTATAATTCACCCCTCCACTTT. Translated: CASSLRDSYNSPLHF.

The chain has TRBV19 and TRBJ1-3; 7 bases align to TRBD1. The CDR3 extends over 16 amino acids. Trimming took 7 bases from V and 0 from J; bases not matched to a gene: 9. CDR1 is LNHDA and CDR2 is SQIVND in the germline V gene (reference sequence). CDR3 region: CASIPGQVYSGNTIYF. The CDR3 DNA reads as TGTGCCAGTATTCCCGGACAGGTCTACTCTGGAAACACCATATATTTT. Together with reference TRBV19 and TRBJ1-3, the CDR3 gives the full variable domain: DGGITQSPKYLFRKEGQNVTLSCEQNLNHDAMYWYRQDPGQGLRLIYYSQIVNDFQKGDIAEGYSVSREKKESFPLTVTSAQKNPTAFYLCASIPGQVYSGNTIYFGEGSWLTVV.

In nucleotides, the CDR3 is TGTGCCAGCAGCACTAGCGGGAGCACAGATACGCAGTATTTT. The encoded protein is CASSTSGSTDTQYF. The chain combines TRBV6-6 with TRBJ2-3, with 9 bases lining up with TRBD2. Looked up from germline, CDR1 is MNHNY and CDR2 is SVGAGI (reference sequence). V lost 6 bases and J lost 0; bases outside the gene matches: 1. The CDR3 spans 14 residues.

The J gene is TRBJ1-5, the V gene TRBV7-9; D gene uncertain. The CDR3 is 15 residues long. Trimming shortened V by 5 bases and J by 5 bases, and 16 bases separated the two germline ends. The V gene's germline CDR1 is SEHNR and CDR2 FQNEAQ (reference sequence). This chain's CDR3 is CASSQDREQDQPQHF. Here the CDR3 DNA reads TGTGCCAGCAGCCAAGATCGGGAGCAGGATCAGCCCCAGCATTTT.

The J gene is TRBJ1-4, the V gene TRBV29-1; TRBD1 agrees at 10 bases. Germline V CDR1 and CDR2: SQVTM, ANQGSEA. CDR3 length equals 12 residues. The CDR3 DNA reads as TGCGCAGCGGACAGGGGGGATGAAAAACTGTTTTTT. This encodes CAADRGDEKLFF.

The chain recombines TRBV20-1 with TRBJ2-1; D unclear. Germline V gene sequence: CDR1 DFQATT, CDR2 SNEGSKA (reference sequence). V lost 6 bases, J lost 10 bases, and 10 bases lay in between. The CDR3 consists of 10 residues. CDR3 DNA sequence: TGCAGTGCGGATCGAGGAGAGCAGTTCTTC. Amino acids: CSADRGEQFF.

The chain carries TRBV7-2 and TRBJ2-7; 9 nucleotides agree with TRBD2. Germline V gene sequence: CDR1 SGHTA, CDR2 FQGNSA. CDR3 length equals 13 residues. The J segment lost 2 bases and the V segment lost 8 bases, leaving 4 bases of the junction unmatched. Here the CDR3 DNA reads TGTGCCAGCCGGACTAGCGCGGCCTACGAGCAGTACTTC. It codes for CASRTSAAYEQYF.

This chain uses TRBV19 with TRBJ2-5; 12 nucleotides align to TRBD2. Germline lookup yields CDR1 LNHDA and CDR2 SQIVND (reference sequence). Germline trimming cut 8 bases from V and 1 base from J; bases unmatched to any gene: 2. The CDR3 is 14 amino acids. CDR3 amino acids: CASRTSGAQETQYF. The CDR3, as DNA: TGTGCCAGTCGGACTAGCGGGGCCCAAGAGACCCAGTACTTC.

V and J are TRBV5-4 and TRBJ2-3, with 7 bases lining up with TRBD2. Germline CDR1 is SGHNT and CDR2 is YYREEE (reference sequence). The trim removed 3 bases at V and 2 bases at J, leaving 6 bases unmatched. CDR3 length: 15 amino acids. This CDR3 reads CASSSSGELTDTQYF. The CDR3 DNA is TGTGCCAGCAGCTCGAGCGGGGAGCTCACAGATACGCAGTATTTT.

The J gene is TRBJ1-3, the V gene TRBV30; 7 positions match TRBD1. CDR3 length: 13 residues. Germline CDR1 reads GTSNPN; CDR2 reads SVGIG (reference sequence). Trimming cost V 5 bases and J 4 bases; bases outside gene matches: 5. This CDR3 reads CAWGRQGGNTIYF. The CDR3 nucleotides read TGTGCCTGGGGTAGACAGGGAGGAAACACCATATATTTT.

As regards this clone: The germline gene is not matched at one end of the junction; a read error may be the cause. V is TRBV7-7 and J is TRBJ2-3, with 7 bases lining up with TRBD2. This CDR3 spans 14 amino acids. CDR1 and CDR2 from the germline V gene are SSHAT and FNYEAQ (reference sequence). The CDR3 is CASSSGGPTDTQYF. Written as DNA, the CDR3 is TGTGCTAGCAGCTCGGGGGGACCCACAGATACGCAGTATTTT.

This sequence joins TRBV7-2 and TRBJ2-7; 11 bases are shared with TRBD2. The V segment lost 1 base and the J segment 4 bases; nucleotides outside the gene matches: 3. Germline lookup yields CDR1 SGHTA and CDR2 FQGNSA. The length of the CDR3 is 15 residues. This CDR3 is CASSLGLAGGYEQYF. The CDR3 nucleotides are TGTGCCAGCAGCTTAGGTCTAGCGGGGGGATACGAGCAGTACTTC.

The chain links TRBV5-1 to TRBJ1-3, with D possibly matching TRBD1 (6 bases). The CDR3 sequence is 14 residues long. V was trimmed by 0 bases and J by 4 bases, leaving 8 bases between them. Germline loops: CDR1 SGHRS, CDR2 YFSETQ. CDR3 in amino acids: CASSLAGVGNTIYF. CDR3 coding DNA: TGCGCCAGCAGCTTGGCAGGGGTAGGAAACACCATATATTTT.

V gene TRBV4-1 combines with J gene TRBJ1-2, with TRBD1 identical over 8 bases. V shed 1 base and J 7 bases; nucleotides not matched to a gene: 8. The CDR3 is 15 amino acids. CDR1 is MGHRA, CDR2 YSYEKL, per germline. The CDR3 DNA reads TGCGCCAGCAGCCAAGTCGCAGGGGGCCTTAGTGGCTACACCTTC. This translates into CASSQVAGGLSGYTF.

J is TRBJ2-1 and V is TRBV2; 8 nucleotides line up with TRBD2. This CDR3 has 16 amino acids. The V gene end was trimmed by 2 bases and the J gene end by 5 bases; junction bases not matched to a gene: 8. Germline loops: CDR1 SNHLY, CDR2 FYNNEI. CDR3: CASSERQAGENNEQFF. CDR3 in DNA: TGTGCCAGCAGTGAAAGACAAGCGGGGGAGAACAATGAGCAGTTCTTC.

The genes are TRBV7-6 and TRBJ2-7; 9 bases agree with TRBD1. Trimming took 4 bases from V and 0 from J; bases not matched to a gene: 4. The CDR3 length is 15 residues. CDR1 is SGHVS and CDR2 is FNYEAQ in the germline V gene. DNA for the CDR3: TGTGCCAGCAGCTCGGAACAGGGGGCCTCCTACGAGCAGTACTTC. This encodes CASSSEQGASYEQYF.

The CDR3 DNA follows: TGTGCCAGCAGTTCCGGGACAGGCCTCTCTGGGGCCAACGTCCTGACTTTC. Translation: CASSSGTGLSGANVLTF. The chain links TRBV28 to TRBJ2-6; the match to TRBD1 covers 8 bases. J lost 0 bases, V lost 4 bases, and 5 bases had no gene match. The germline CDR1 and CDR2 sequences are MDHEN and SYDVKM. The CDR3 runs 17 residues. Combining the CDR3 with reference TRBV28 and TRBJ2-6 gives the whole variable domain DVKVTQSSRYLVKRTGEKVFLECVQDMDHENMFWYRQDPGLGLRLIYFSYDVKMKEKGDIPEGYSVSREKKERFSLILESASTNQTSMYLCASSSGTGLSGANVLTFGAGSRLTVL.

The chain couples TRBV2 to TRBJ2-3; 15 bases are a match to TRBD2. The V gene end was trimmed by 6 bases and the J gene end by 4 bases; junction bases not matched to a gene: 5. The CDR3 runs to 16 residues. CDR1 and CDR2 (germline): SNHLY, FYNNEI. CDR3 sequence (DNA): TGTGCCAGCAGCGCCGGACTAGCGGGGGGGTCAGATACGCAGTATTTT. This encodes CASSAGLAGGSDTQYF. The full variable domain, with the rest looked up from reference TRBV2 and TRBJ2-3, is EPEVTQTPSHQVTQMGQEVILRCVPISNHLYFYWYRQILGQKVEFLVSFYNNEISEKSEIFDDQFSVERPDGSNFTLKIRSTKLEDSAMYFCASSAGLAGGSDTQYFGPGTRLTVL.

This sequence joins TRBV19 and TRBJ1-1; TRBD1 is a possible D gene (5 bases). The CDR3 totals 12 residues. CDR1 and CDR2 from the germline V gene are LNHDA and SQIVND (reference sequence). V dropped 1 base and J dropped 10 bases, with 10 bases sitting between them. The CDR3 DNA reads as TGTGCCAGTAGTATAGGCCTGGGGGGAGCTTTCTTT. Translation: CASSIGLGGAFF.